The rows below give T cell receptor beta chains drawn from one sample of a study of blood T cell repertoires in COVID-19. TCRdb keeps only in-frame clones here, not all; method: immunoSEQ multiplex PCR. The sample yields some 100,000 clones, around four fifths seen once. The sample taken for sequencing was peripheral blood. These receptors all stem from a woman in her 70s with acute or convalescent COVID-19. CDR3s include the opening cysteine and the closing phenylalanine or tryptophan. The order of the fields is clone size, V gene, J gene, CDR3 length, D gene, CDR3 protein, CDR3 DNA. A D gene is named only where the DNA matches it firmly. A row's size may be missing; if present it is once, few, many or a size class.

.	TRBV2	TRBJ2-3	15	TRBD2	CASRERGVSTDTQYF	TGTGCCAGCAGGGAGCGGGGCGTTAGCACAGATACGCAGTATTTT
.	TRBV15	TRBJ2-3	16	TRBD2	CATSRTSGGLSDTQYF	TGTGCCACCAGCAGAACTAGCGGGGGGTTGTCAGATACGCAGTATTTT
.	TRBV15	TRBJ1-5	14	TRBD1	CATSRRDRNQPQHF	TGTGCCACCAGCAGACGGGACAGGAATCAGCCCCAGCATTTT
.	TRBV10-2	TRBJ1-2	14	.	CASSESNRDYGYTF	TGCGCCAGCAGTGAGTCGAACAGGGACTATGGCTACACCTTC
.	TRBV28	TRBJ1-5	14	.	CASSSPGYNQPQHF	TGTGCCAGCAGCTCCCCAGGGTACAATCAGCCCCAGCATTTT
.	TRBV6-1	TRBJ1-5	15	TRBD1	CASSEGAGGRQPQHF	TGTGCCAGCAGCGAAGGGGCAGGGGGTAGGCAGCCCCAGCATTTT
few	TRBV6-2/TRBV6-3	TRBJ1-5	15	.	CASSFEFGGNQPQHF	TGTGCCAGCAGTTTCGAGTTTGGGGGGAATCAGCCCCAGCATTTT
once	TRBV7-2	TRBJ1-2	14	.	CASSLDGGTRGYTF	TGTGCCAGCAGCTTAGATGGGGGGACTCGCGGCTACACCTTC
.	TRBV11-3	TRBJ1-1	13	.	CASSHDSNTEAFF	TGTGCCAGCAGCCACGATAGTAACACTGAAGCTTTCTTT
.	TRBV10-3	TRBJ2-1	14	.	CAISDRSSYNEQFF	TGTGCCATCAGTGATAGAAGCTCCTACAATGAGCAGTTCTTC
.	TRBV28	TRBJ1-5	16	.	CASSLWVETGNQPQHF	TGTGCCAGCAGTTTATGGGTAGAGACAGGAAATCAGCCCCAGCATTTT
.	TRBV19	TRBJ1-1	13	.	CASSATVDTEAFF	TGTGCCAGTAGCGCCACTGTGGACACTGAAGCTTTCTTT
.	TRBV2	TRBJ2-5	12	.	CASGEQGETQYF	TGTGCCAGCGGGGAACAGGGCGAGACCCAGTACTTC
.	TRBV6-2/TRBV6-3	TRBJ1-5	19	TRBD1	CASSYFAIPGQGTGQPQHF	TGTGCCAGCAGTTACTTTGCAATTCCGGGACAGGGGACAGGTCAGCCCCAGCATTTT